A single T cell receptor beta chain is shown here with its context. Its matching antigen is unknown. Expansion of antigen-specific CD4+ T cells with viral peptide pools was carried out by the ViraFEST assay before sequencing. After about 10 days in culture, the CD4+ T cells were isolated. The person acquired a PCR-confirmed SARS-CoV-2 infection between March and December 2020. Everyone in the study got two shots of either the BNT162b2 or mRNA-1273 vaccine. Peptides at roughly 10 ug/ml and IL-2 at around 9.3 IU/ml were added to fewer than 2.5 million PBMC per well. This entry comes from a study of vaccination effects on CD4 cells after COVID-19. Across the whole study: Early samples were taken at day +14, late at days +241, +227, +161. Study conclusions and caveats: Researchers reported few convalescent patients and no early post-infection timepoints in the study. Vaccine- and infection-induced clones showed marked clonal contraction late following vaccination.

The V end was cut by 1 base, the J end by 8 bases, with 11 bases between. The CDR3 loop spans 14 amino acids. Germline V gene lookup returns CDR1 SGHAT and CDR2 FQNNGV. Measured with immunoSEQ multiplex PCR; TCRdb has only the in-frame clones, and not every one. Among some 15,000 clones listed, roughly 80% were seen once. The V call is TRBV11-2, the J call TRBJ1-4, with unresolved D. This TCR derives from a human donor who had a prior SARS-CoV-2 infection. Sequenced here: CD4+ T cells from PBMCs cultured with HCoV-NL63 spike peptides, sampled after COVID-19 vaccination. CDR3 sequence reads: CASSLGVGGEKLFF. Written as DNA, the CDR3 is TGTGCCAGCAGCTTAGGGGTAGGAGGGGAAAAACTGTTTTTT.